Listed below are T cell receptor beta chains from one sample, sequenced in a study of blood T cell repertoires in COVID-19. Measured with immunoSEQ multiplex PCR; TCRdb has only the in-frame clones, and not every one. The sample contains approximately 350,000 clones, about 90% of which appear only once. Sequenced sample: peripheral blood. The source is a man in his forties with acute or convalescent COVID-19. The CDR3 runs from the conserved cysteine through the conserved F or W. D genes are given only for firm matches. The size entry is marked missing in some rows and otherwise reads once, few, many or a size class.

.,TRBV14,few,TRBJ1-2,CASSRNRENYGYTF,TGTGCCAGCAGCCGCAACCGGGAGAACTATGGCTACACCTTC
.,TRBV3-1/TRBV3-2,.,TRBJ2-7,CASSQAWDISSYEQYF,TGTGCCAGCAGCCAAGCCTGGGACATTTCCTCCTACGAGCAGTACTTC
TRBD1,TRBV27,.,TRBJ2-3,CASSLSDRGTDTQYF,TGTGCCAGCAGTTTATCGGACAGGGGGACAGATACGCAGTATTTT
TRBD2,TRBV18,.,TRBJ2-3,CASPPPGGSTDTQYF,TGTGCCAGCCCACCCCCGGGGGGTAGCACAGATACGCAGTATTTT
.,TRBV25-1,few,TRBJ1-6,CASSELRSPLHF,TGTGCCAGCAGTGAATTGCGGTCACCCCTCCACTTT
TRBD2,TRBV6-4,.,TRBJ2-3,CASRPYSGGGPDTQYF,TGTGCCAGCAGGCCCTATAGCGGGGGGGGGCCAGATACGCAGTATTTT
.,TRBV18,.,TRBJ2-7,CASSPLSTGTYEQYF,TGTGCCAGCTCACCATTGAGTACAGGGACCTACGAGCAGTACTTC
.,TRBV10-3,.,TRBJ1-4,CAISGGGEGEKLFF,TGTGCCATCAGTGGCGGGGGGGAAGGTGAAAAACTGTTTTTT
TRBD2,TRBV3-1/TRBV3-2,.,TRBJ2-5,CASSQVAGGYKETQYF,TGTGCCAGCAGCCAGGTGGCGGGGGGGTATAAAGAGACCCAGTACTTC
.,TRBV14,.,TRBJ2-3,CASSQDGLLDTQYF,TGTGCCAGCAGCCAAGACGGACTATTAGATACGCAGTATTTT
TRBD1,TRBV11-2,.,TRBJ2-4,CASSDTGQAKNIQYF,TGTGCCAGCAGTGATACGGGACAGGCAAAAAACATTCAGTACTTC
TRBD2,TRBV5-4,.,TRBJ2-2,CASSLGAGRTGELFF,TGTGCCAGCAGCTTGGGAGCGGGGCGCACCGGGGAGCTGTTTTTT
.,TRBV12-3/TRBV12-4,.,TRBJ2-2,CASSEPGTGELFF,TGTGCCAGCAGTGAACCCGGCACCGGGGAGCTGTTTTTT
.,TRBV5-4,.,TRBJ1-1,CASSSEGVTRDTEAFF,TGTGCCAGCAGCTCCGAAGGTGTGACGCGGGACACTGAAGCTTTCTTT
.,TRBV11-2,.,TRBJ2-7,CASSLDWGNEQYF,TGTGCCAGCAGCTTAGATTGGGGCAACGAGCAGTACTTC
TRBD2,TRBV11-2,.,TRBJ2-7,CASSPTSGGEQYF,TGTGCCAGCAGCCCTACTAGCGGGGGGGAGCAGTACTTC
.,TRBV5-1,.,TRBJ1-2,CASSLAGAMDGYTF,TGCGCCAGCAGCTTGGCAGGGGCAATGGATGGCTACACCTTC
.,TRBV7-9,.,TRBJ1-1,CASSPRRGRDTEAFF,TGTGCCAGCAGCCCTAGACGGGGTAGGGACACTGAAGCTTTCTTT
TRBD2,TRBV5-1,.,TRBJ2-3,CASSLDGTSGGAGTQYF,TGCGCCAGCAGCTTGGACGGGACTAGCGGGGGGGCAGGTACGCAGTATTTT
.,TRBV6-5,.,TRBJ2-7,CASSYRDSSYEQYF,TGTGCCAGCAGTTATCGGGACTCATCCTACGAGCAGTACTTC
.,TRBV28,once,TRBJ2-5,CASSFAGGSGETQYF,TGTGCCAGCAGTTTCGCGGGCGGAAGCGGGGAGACCCAGTACTTC
.,TRBV11-1,.,TRBJ2-1,CASSLGQNEQFF,TGTGCCAGCAGCTTAGGACAAAATGAGCAGTTCTTC
TRBD1,TRBV19,.,TRBJ1-4,CASSGTRTGSEKLFF,TGTGCCAGTAGCGGGACCAGGACAGGAAGTGAAAAACTGTTTTTT
.,TRBV11-2,.,TRBJ1-2,CASSLEQGLFYGYTF,TGTGCCAGCAGCTTAGAGCAGGGACTATTCTATGGCTACACCTTC
.,TRBV6-6,.,TRBJ1-1,CASSYSRGSTEAFF,TGTGCCAGCAGTTACTCGAGGGGGTCCACTGAAGCTTTCTTT
.,TRBV6-7,.,TRBJ1-1,CASPPEAFF,TGTGCCAGCCCTCCGGAAGCTTTCTTT
TRBD1,TRBV30,.,TRBJ1-3,CAWSGDRGYSGNTIYF,TGTGCCTGGAGTGGGGACAGGGGATATTCTGGAAACACCATATATTTT